This T cell receptor (beta chain) emerged from a study of T cell responses to AZD1222 COVID-19 vaccine. Study information: Pooling covered second doses at about 4 or about 12 weeks.

Notes on this clone: What it recognizes is unknown.

Points from the study as a whole: Among the donors, most were white British and more were female, and clonal diversity was possibly underestimated. Baseline serology detected seropositivity in only 6 or 7 AZD1222 recipients. The span of vaccine-associated CD4 TCRs extended across spike, with dominance at 160-218 and 743-854.

The junction had 7 bases not matched to a gene; V was cut back by 2 bases and J by 1 base. Germline CDR1 is GTSNPN and CDR2 is SVGIG (reference sequence). The CDR3 covers 15 residues. The method was immunoSEQ multiplex PCR; TCRdb's version includes in-frame clones alone and lacks a portion of them. The repertoire holds approximately 140,000 clones, 91% seen once, with 1.1% to 1.5% in the top ten. This chain joins TRBV30 and TRBJ2-7; 8 bases align to TRBD1. The clonotype originates from an adult in good health. Sequenced material: peripheral blood, taken on day 0 of AZD1222 vaccination. The CDR3 sequence is CAWSPRTGWSYEQYF. CDR3 bases: TGTGCCTGGAGTCCCCGGACAGGGTGGTCCTACGAGCAGTACTTC. Full variable domain (rest looked up from reference TRBV30 and TRBJ2-7): SQTIHQWPATLVQPVGSPLSLECTVEGTSNPNLYWYRQAAGRGLQLLFYSVGIGQISSEVPQNLSASRPQDRQFILSSKKLLLSDSGFYLCAWSPRTGWSYEQYFGPGTRLTVT.